The rows below give T cell receptor beta chains drawn from one sample of a study of blood T cell repertoires in COVID-19. Using immunoSEQ multiplex PCR, the repertoire was profiled, and TCRdb retains in-frame clones only, with some absent. The sample holds 250,000 to 300,000 clones, just over 90% seen once. Material: PBMCs or T cells enriched from blood (not recorded which). Every receptor here comes from a woman between 35 and 50 years old with acute COVID-19. CDR3s include the opening cysteine and the closing phenylalanine or tryptophan. Fields, in order: CDR3 protein, CDR3 DNA, clone size, J gene, V gene, D gene. D genes are given only for firm matches. Expanded clones are given a class, and other clones once, few, many or no size at all.

CDR3 protein: CASGQGTPKSSYEQYF
CDR3 DNA: TGTGCCAGTGGACAGGGGACACCAAAATCTTCCTACGAGCAGTACTTC
clone size: NA
J gene: TRBJ2-7
V gene: TRBV2
D gene: TRBD1

CDR3 protein: CASSLTSSRTDTQYF
CDR3 DNA: TGTGCCAGCAGCTTAACTAGTTCCCGCACAGATACGCAGTATTTT
clone size: once
J gene: TRBJ2-3
V gene: TRBV7-3
D gene: NA

CDR3 protein: CASSPGSGDEQYF
CDR3 DNA: TGTGCCAGCAGTCCAGGGAGCGGGGACGAGCAGTACTTC
clone size: few
J gene: TRBJ2-7
V gene: TRBV27
D gene: TRBD2

CDR3 protein: CASSSDRYNSPLHF
CDR3 DNA: TGTGCCAGCAGCTCGGACAGGTATAATTCACCCCTCCACTTT
clone size: NA
J gene: TRBJ1-6
V gene: TRBV5-4
D gene: TRBD1

CDR3 protein: CASSLTSGVYEQYF
CDR3 DNA: TGTGCCAGCAGCCTGACTAGCGGAGTCTACGAGCAGTACTTC
clone size: NA
J gene: TRBJ2-7
V gene: TRBV7-3
D gene: TRBD2

CDR3 protein: CASSLGGGVRTEAFF
CDR3 DNA: TGTGCCAGCAGCTTAGGAGGAGGGGTGAGGACTGAAGCTTTCTTT
clone size: NA
J gene: TRBJ1-1
V gene: TRBV11-3
D gene: NA

CDR3 protein: CATRGQSYGYTF
CDR3 DNA: TGTGCCACCAGGGGACAGTCCTATGGCTACACCTTC
clone size: NA
J gene: TRBJ1-2
V gene: TRBV15
D gene: TRBD1

CDR3 protein: CASRPGTGAGGEAFF
CDR3 DNA: TGTGCCAGCAGGCCCGGGACAGGGGCAGGTGGTGAAGCTTTCTTT
clone size: NA
J gene: TRBJ1-1
V gene: TRBV2
D gene: TRBD1

CDR3 protein: CASSLGQTREYVNEQFF
CDR3 DNA: TGTGCCAGCAGCTTAGGCCAGACGCGGGAGTACGTTAATGAGCAGTTCTTC
clone size: NA
J gene: TRBJ2-1
V gene: TRBV7-9
D gene: TRBD2

CDR3 protein: CASSFDGLNQPQHF
CDR3 DNA: TGTGCCAGCAGCTTTGACGGACTCAATCAGCCCCAGCATTTT
clone size: NA
J gene: TRBJ1-5
V gene: TRBV7-2
D gene: NA

CDR3 protein: CASSAASGGWGVNEQFF
CDR3 DNA: TGTGCCAGCAGTGCCGCTAGCGGGGGTTGGGGTGTGAATGAGCAGTTCTTC
clone size: NA
J gene: TRBJ2-1
V gene: TRBV25-1
D gene: TRBD2

CDR3 protein: CASSNRGQGANVLTF
CDR3 DNA: TGTGCCAGCAGTAACAGGGGGCAAGGGGCCAACGTCCTGACTTTC
clone size: NA
J gene: TRBJ2-6
V gene: TRBV6-5
D gene: TRBD1

CDR3 protein: CASSPTGDGSPLHF
CDR3 DNA: TGTGCCAGCAGCCCTACAGGGGATGGGTCACCCCTCCACTTT
clone size: NA
J gene: TRBJ1-6
V gene: TRBV28
D gene: TRBD1

CDR3 protein: CASSRQYSGNTIYF
CDR3 DNA: TGTGCCAGCAGCCGACAATACTCTGGAAACACCATATATTTT
clone size: NA
J gene: TRBJ1-3
V gene: TRBV6-5
D gene: NA

CDR3 protein: CASSLVDRGSEQYF
CDR3 DNA: TGTGCCAGCAGCTTAGTGGACAGGGGATCCGAGCAGTACTTC
clone size: NA
J gene: TRBJ2-7
V gene: TRBV7-9
D gene: TRBD1

CDR3 protein: CAWSRTGRTDTQPQHF
CDR3 DNA: TGTGCCTGGAGCAGGACAGGGCGAACGGATACTCAGCCCCAGCATTTT
clone size: NA
J gene: TRBJ1-5
V gene: TRBV30
D gene: TRBD1

CDR3 protein: CASDHKGVSTGELFF
CDR3 DNA: TGTGCCAGCGACCACAAGGGAGTGAGCACCGGGGAGCTGTTTTTT
clone size: NA
J gene: TRBJ2-2
V gene: TRBV13
D gene: NA

CDR3 protein: CASSPRQGSANYGYTF
CDR3 DNA: TGTGCCAGCTCACCTCGACAGGGTTCAGCTAACTATGGCTACACCTTC
clone size: NA
J gene: TRBJ1-2
V gene: TRBV18
D gene: TRBD1

CDR3 protein: CASSLPGGNHNEQFF
CDR3 DNA: TGTGCCAGCAGCCTACCCGGGGGGAACCACAATGAGCAGTTCTTC
clone size: NA
J gene: TRBJ2-1
V gene: TRBV7-2
D gene: TRBD2

CDR3 protein: CATSRDGDSSYEQYF
CDR3 DNA: TGTGCCACCAGCAGAGATGGAGACAGCTCTTACGAGCAGTACTTC
clone size: NA
J gene: TRBJ2-7
V gene: TRBV15
D gene: NA

CDR3 protein: CASSPLPRWTATNEKLFF
CDR3 DNA: TGTGCCAGCAGTCCCCTCCCCCGATGGACAGCAACTAATGAAAAACTGTTTTTT
clone size: NA
J gene: TRBJ1-4
V gene: TRBV28
D gene: NA

CDR3 protein: CASSLDAGAYNEQFF
CDR3 DNA: TGTGCCAGCAGCTTAGACGCGGGAGCCTACAATGAGCAGTTCTTC
clone size: NA
J gene: TRBJ2-1
V gene: TRBV11-2
D gene: TRBD2

CDR3 protein: CASSWGGLADTGELFF
CDR3 DNA: TGCGCCAGCAGCTGGGGGGGACTAGCGGACACCGGGGAGCTGTTTTTT
clone size: few
J gene: TRBJ2-2
V gene: TRBV5-1
D gene: TRBD2

CDR3 protein: CASSGLQGKNIQYF
CDR3 DNA: TGTGCCAGCAGTGGTCTACAGGGAAAGAACATTCAGTACTTC
clone size: few
J gene: TRBJ2-4
V gene: TRBV2
D gene: NA

CDR3 protein: CASSGLGALLEQYF
CDR3 DNA: TGCGCCAGCAGTGGACTAGGCGCCCTGCTCGAGCAGTACTTC
clone size: NA
J gene: TRBJ2-7
V gene: TRBV10-1
D gene: NA

CDR3 protein: CASSTTGHNTEAFF
CDR3 DNA: TGTGCCAGCAGCACGACAGGTCACAACACTGAAGCTTTCTTT
clone size: NA
J gene: TRBJ1-1
V gene: TRBV7-9
D gene: NA

CDR3 protein: CSASGLANNEQFF
CDR3 DNA: TGCAGTGCCAGTGGACTAGCGAATAATGAGCAGTTCTTC
clone size: NA
J gene: TRBJ2-1
V gene: TRBV20-1
D gene: TRBD2

CDR3 protein: CASSLVEGPLHF
CDR3 DNA: TGTGCCAGCAGCTTGGTGGAGGGACCCCTCCACTTT
clone size: NA
J gene: TRBJ1-6
V gene: TRBV5-6
D gene: NA

CDR3 protein: CASRTTIRDTIYF
CDR3 DNA: TGTGCCAGCAGAACGACAATCAGGGACACCATATATTTT
clone size: NA
J gene: TRBJ1-3
V gene: TRBV6-5
D gene: NA

CDR3 protein: CASSEAGATYNEQFF
CDR3 DNA: TGTGCCAGCAGCGAAGCGGGGGCCACCTACAATGAGCAGTTCTTC
clone size: NA
J gene: TRBJ2-1
V gene: TRBV9
D gene: TRBD2

CDR3 protein: CASSSGSSGNTIYF
CDR3 DNA: TGTGCCAGCAGCTCCGGGAGCTCTGGAAACACCATATATTTT
clone size: NA
J gene: TRBJ1-3
V gene: TRBV28
D gene: NA

CDR3 protein: CAWSVYTGSVNGYTF
CDR3 DNA: TGTGCCTGGAGTGTATATACAGGGTCCGTTAATGGCTACACCTTC
clone size: NA
J gene: TRBJ1-2
V gene: TRBV30
D gene: NA

CDR3 protein: CASSHGTSGGSYNEQFF
CDR3 DNA: TGTGCCAGCAGCCATGGGACTAGCGGAGGGTCCTACAATGAGCAGTTCTTC
clone size: NA
J gene: TRBJ2-1
V gene: TRBV4-2
D gene: TRBD2

CDR3 protein: CASTLWGRTNTEAFF
CDR3 DNA: TGTGCCAGTACCCTATGGGGTCGGACAAACACTGAAGCTTTCTTT
clone size: NA
J gene: TRBJ1-1
V gene: TRBV19
D gene: NA

CDR3 protein: CASSPDPSSYNEQFF
CDR3 DNA: TGCGCCAGCAGCCCCGACCCTAGCTCCTACAATGAGCAGTTCTTC
clone size: NA
J gene: TRBJ2-1
V gene: TRBV5-1
D gene: NA

CDR3 protein: CASSDQGTGLDEQYF
CDR3 DNA: TGCGCCAGCAGCGACCAGGGGACAGGGCTCGACGAGCAGTACTTC
clone size: NA
J gene: TRBJ2-7
V gene: TRBV5-1
D gene: TRBD1

CDR3 protein: CATSRGTGGNYGYTF
CDR3 DNA: TGTGCCACCAGCAGAGGGACAGGGGGTAACTATGGCTACACCTTC
clone size: NA
J gene: TRBJ1-2
V gene: TRBV15
D gene: TRBD1